This T cell receptor (beta chain) was observed in a study of graft-versus-host responses after intestinal transplantation. Study at large: The whole recipient group had anti-thymocyte globulin induction followed by tacrolimus and steroids for two to three years.

TCRdb's table, derived via immunoSEQ multiplex PCR, lists solely in-frame clones and lacks some. The sample contains around 100,000 clones, 87% of which appear only once. Germline V gene lookup returns CDR1 MNHEY and CDR2 SMNVEV (reference sequence). The CDR3 has 14 amino acids. Unmatched junction bases numbered 11, after V lost 6 bases and J lost 7 bases. As for this clone: The antigen is unknown.

The TCR was taken from a human donor who was the organ donor for an intestinal transplant. The source was unstimulated CD4+ T cells sorted from spleen or lymph node cells, collected before transplant. The chain couples TRBV27 to TRBJ2-7; 8 nucleotides match TRBD1. The CDR3 is CASRPMTGVGEQYF. CDR3 DNA: TGTGCCAGCAGGCCGATGACAGGGGTGGGGGAGCAGTACTTC.